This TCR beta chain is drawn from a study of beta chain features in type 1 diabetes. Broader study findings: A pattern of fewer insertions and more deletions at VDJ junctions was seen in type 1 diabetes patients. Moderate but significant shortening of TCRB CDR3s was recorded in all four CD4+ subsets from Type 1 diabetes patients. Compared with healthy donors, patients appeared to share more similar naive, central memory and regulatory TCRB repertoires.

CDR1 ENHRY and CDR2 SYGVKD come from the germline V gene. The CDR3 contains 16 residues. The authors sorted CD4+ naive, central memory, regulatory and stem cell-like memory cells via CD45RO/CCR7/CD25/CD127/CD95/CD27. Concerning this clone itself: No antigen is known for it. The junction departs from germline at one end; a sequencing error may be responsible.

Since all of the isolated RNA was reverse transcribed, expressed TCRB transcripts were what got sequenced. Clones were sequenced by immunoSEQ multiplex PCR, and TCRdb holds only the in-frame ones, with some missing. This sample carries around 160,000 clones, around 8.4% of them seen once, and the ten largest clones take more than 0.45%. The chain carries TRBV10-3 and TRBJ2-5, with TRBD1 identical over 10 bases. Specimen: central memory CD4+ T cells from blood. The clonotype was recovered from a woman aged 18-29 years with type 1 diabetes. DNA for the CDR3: TGTGCCAGCAGTGCCGGACAGGGGGTCGGGCAAGAGACCCAGTACTTC. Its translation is CASSAGQGVGQETQYF.